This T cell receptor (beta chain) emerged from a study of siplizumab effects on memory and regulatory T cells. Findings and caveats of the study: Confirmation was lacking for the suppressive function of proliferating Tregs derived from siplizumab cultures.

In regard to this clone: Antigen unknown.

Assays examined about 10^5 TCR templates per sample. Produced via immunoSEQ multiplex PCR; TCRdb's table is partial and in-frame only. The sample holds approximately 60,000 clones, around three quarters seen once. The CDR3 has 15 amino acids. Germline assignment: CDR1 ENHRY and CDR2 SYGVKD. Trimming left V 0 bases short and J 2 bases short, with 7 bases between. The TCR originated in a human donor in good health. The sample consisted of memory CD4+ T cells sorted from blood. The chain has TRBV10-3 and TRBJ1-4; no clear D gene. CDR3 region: CAISESRSTNEKLFF. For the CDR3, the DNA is TGTGCCATCAGTGAGTCGAGGAGTACTAATGAAAAACTGTTTTTT.